The entry that follows covers one T cell receptor (beta chain) sequence. Its antigen is currently not known. This specimen belongs to a study of T cell responses to AZD1222 COVID-19 vaccine (dated by TCRdb to about 2021). With regard to the full study: TCR sequencing was performed for more than 230 trial participants, of whom about 210 were given two doses of AZD1222 and around 25 were given two doses of MenACWY control vaccine. Trial participants were enrolled by age into 18-55, 56-69 and 70-plus year subgroups, with roughly 150, 30 and 60 TCR-sequenced participants respectively.

What the authors observed across the whole study: The whole spike protein was spanned by vaccine-associated CD4 TCRs, and dominant responses were seen in regions 160-218 and 743-854. After two AZD1222 doses, both the breadth and the depth of spike-specific TCRs were significantly higher than at day 0 and than in MenACWY recipients. Participants were mostly white British and included more females than males, and it was suggested by the authors that clonal diversity may have been underestimated. Because no day 14 peak-response samples were available, the repertoires could be characterized only after the peak T cell response. Conclusions about previously exposed vaccinees are limited because only a handful of AZD1222 recipients were SARS-CoV-2 seropositive at baseline. Epitopes outside the regions mutated in the B.1.351 and B.1.1.7 variants were reportedly recognized by nearly half of the unique spike-specific TCRs. In the small 56-69-year group, the increase in depth fell short of significance, most likely because of low power.

The sample's time point label, in plain terms: baseline before first vaccination. The vaccinee samples were drawn from two UK trials, COV001 and COV002, one of which was a single-blind randomized controlled phase 2/3 trial testing AZD1222 (ChAdOx1 nCoV-19) in healthy adults. For TCRbeta chain sequencing, PBMC samples from trial participants were taken at day 0 and at day 28 after the second dose. The CDR3 regions of human TCRbeta chains were analyzed by immunosequencing. Processing in the source paper ran as follows. Repertoire TCRs were matched against a reference library of SARS-CoV-2-specific TCRs generated with the MIRA antigen-specificity platform. Breadth was defined as the fraction of unique TCRs that were SARS-CoV-2-associated. Depth was defined as the fraction of total T cells that were SARS-CoV-2-associated. Each spike-specific TCR was assigned to its reactive spike region and to a CD4 or CD8 class using the MIRA data. Log10-transformed breadth and depth values were compared by one-way ANOVA with Sidak's multiple comparisons tests. The table comes from immuneACCESS by way of TCRdb, which keeps in-frame sequences with V and J called. Part of the clones is missing from these tables; in studies checked, under half for an unresolved V gene and the rest for unknown reasons. V and J calls plus clone size are reproduced from that table; the DNA served to infer D and trimming. The table for this sample lists over 120,000 clones. The ten largest account for around 2.2% of the sample.

The specimen was peripheral blood. The TCR sequence derives from an adult in good health.

The base sequence is TGTGCCAGCAGCTTCCCACTCGGGACAGACCAAGAGACCCAGTACTTC. Its translation reads: CASSFPLGTDQETQYF. The V gene is TRBV5-4 and the J gene is TRBJ2-5, and 7 bases in between align with TRBD1. Relative to germline, V is missing 2 bases and J is missing 0 bases, with 7 bases of the junction outside any gene match. From the cysteine up to the phenylalanine, the CDR3 has a length of 16 residues. Only the CDR3 part of the read is kept: 48 bases, read in frame from the first base. As encoded in the germline V gene (reference sequence), CDR1 is SGHNT while CDR2 is YYREEE.